This T cell receptor beta chain is from a study of graft-versus-host responses after intestinal transplantation. Study-level background: Among the recipients, transplants were multivisceral, liver-intestinal, or isolated intestinal. Anti-thymocyte globulin induction preceded three to four years of tacrolimus and steroid maintenance in all recipients. Points from the study as a whole: HvG clone declines early post-transplant were associated with peak circulating GvH levels.

V lost 6 bases to trimming and J lost 4 bases; unmatched junction nucleotides: 9. Germline values: CDR1 MDHEN, CDR2 SYDVKM. The CDR3 has 14 amino acids. The protocol was immunoSEQ multiplex PCR, while the TCRdb copy is restricted to in-frame clones and leaves out a portion. The data hold 100,000 or so clones, with around nine tenths observed a single time. In regard to this clone: Antigen: not known.

The sequence was collected from a human donor who received an intestinal transplant. The genes are TRBV28 and TRBJ2-7; 7 positions agree with TRBD2. Source: unstimulated CD4+ T cells sorted from spleen or lymph node cells, taken before intestinal transplant. As DNA, the CDR3 is TGTGCCAGCAGGGCGAGCGGGAAGACGTACGAGCAGTACTTC. Translation: CASRASGKTYEQYF.